The 8 T cell receptor beta chains presented below share a single source sample, sequenced in a study of T-cell reconstitution after alpha-beta-depleted transplantation in children. Researchers prepared the TCRbeta library using unique molecular identifiers, the study reports. TCRdb re-analysed the PCR reads in MiXCR, keeping a single row per CDR3 protein. Of about 100,000 distinct CDR3 sequences listed, around 7.8% are singletons. This material consisted of PBMCs, taken before TCRalphabeta/CD19-depleted stem cell transplant. These TCRs come from a boy under 10 years old with acute lymphoblastic leukemia, due to receive a stem cell transplant.

The V call is TRBV6-1, the J call TRBJ1-5; TRBD1 might be the D (6 bases). In germline, CDR1 is MNHNS, CDR2 SASEGT. Trimming cost V 7 bases and J 4 bases, with 8 bases left between them. This CDR3 has 12 amino acids. This CDR3 reads CASMRGNQPQHF. Written as DNA, the CDR3 is TGTGCCAGCATGAGGGGGAATCAGCCCCAGCATTTT.

This clonotype occurred a few times. The genes are TRBV3-1 and TRBJ2-7; no clear D gene. V gave up 4 bases and J gave up 6 bases, with 10 bases separating them. CDR1 LGHDT and CDR2 YNNKEL come from the germline V gene (reference sequence). CDR3 length: 12 residues. The CDR3 nucleotides are TGTGCCAGCAGCCGCTACCAAGGCGAGCAGTACTTC. Translation: CASSRYQGEQYF.

This clonotype showed up just a few times. The rearrangement uses TRBV5-6 and TRBJ2-7; TRBD1 might be the D (6 bases). The ends were cut back, 4 bases at V and 2 bases at J, with 13 bases in the middle. The germline gives CDR1 SGHDT, CDR2 YYEEEE. The CDR3 covers 14 residues. CDR3 nucleotides: TGTGCCAGCAGCCTCAGGGGTCCCCCCTACGAGCAGTACTTC. It yields the protein CASSLRGPPYEQYF.

This clonotype showed up just a few times. V gene TRBV5-1 combines with J gene TRBJ1-5; weak D call: TRBD1 (5 bases). The CDR3 is 14 residues long. Trimming shortened V by 1 base and J by 5 bases, and 10 bases separated the two germline ends. Germline lookup yields CDR1 SGHRS and CDR2 YFSETQ. The CDR3 spells CASSLLGRDQPQHF. The DNA for the CDR3 is TGCGCCAGCAGCTTGTTGGGCAGGGATCAGCCCCAGCATTTT.

The gene calls are TRBV12-3 or TRBV12-4 and TRBJ1-1; a weak D match, TRBD1 (5 bases). V lost 3 bases and J lost 8, with 10 bases in between. This CDR3 comprises 12 residues. CDR3 protein: CASSFTRGEAFF. CDR3 nucleotide sequence: TGTGCCAGCAGTTTCACCCGGGGGGAAGCTTTCTTT.

This rearrangement joins TRBV7-2 to TRBJ1-2; D remains ambiguous. Germline CDR1 is SGHTA and CDR2 is FQGNSA. There are 12 residues in the CDR3. Trimming took off 5 bases at V and 13 bases at J, with 17 bases between the two ends. Here the CDR3 reads CASSVTQVASTF. CDR3 nucleotide sequence: TGTGCCAGCAGCGTTACTCAGGTAGCGAGCACCTTC.

The CDR3 DNA reads TGTGCCAGCAGCGTAGGGAAAACACAGGGAGGAGAGCAGTACTTC. Translating it yields CASSVGKTQGGEQYF. The chain has TRBV7-2 and TRBJ2-7; D assignment may be TRBD1 or TRBD2 (6 bases each). CDR3 size: 15 residues. Germline values: CDR1 SGHTA, CDR2 FQGNSA. Trimming stripped 5 bases from V and 7 bases from J, with 21 bases between.

This clonotype was observed many times. The chain has TRBV10-3 and TRBJ2-3; D ambiguous. The CDR3 runs 12 residues. The germline CDR1 and CDR2 sequences are ENHRY and SYGVKD. V was cut by 5 bases and J by 4 bases, with 7 bases left in between. CDR3 amino acids: CAISKGPDTQYF. The CDR3 coding sequence is TGTGCCATCAGTAAGGGCCCAGATACGCAGTATTTT.